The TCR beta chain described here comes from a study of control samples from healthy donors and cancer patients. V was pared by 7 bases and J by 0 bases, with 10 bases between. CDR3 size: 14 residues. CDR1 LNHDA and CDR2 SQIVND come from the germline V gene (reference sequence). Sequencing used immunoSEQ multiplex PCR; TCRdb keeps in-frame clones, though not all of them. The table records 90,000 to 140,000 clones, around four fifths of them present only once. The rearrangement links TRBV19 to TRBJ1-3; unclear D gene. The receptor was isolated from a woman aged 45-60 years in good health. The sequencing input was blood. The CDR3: CASNPPGSGNTIYF. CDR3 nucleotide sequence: TGTGCCAGTAACCCCCCGGGCTCTGGAAACACCATATATTTT.